These 9 T cell receptor beta chains share one sample of origin, sequenced in a study of blood T cell repertoires in COVID-19. Only in-frame clones appear in the TCRdb table, and some are missing; sequencing was by immunoSEQ multiplex PCR. The sample has some 230,000 clones, more than 75% seen once; the top ten hold 7% to 10%. The sequenced sample was peripheral blood. The origin of the receptors is a woman older than 75 with COVID-19, enrolled during active disease.

The chain recombines TRBV4-3 with TRBJ2-1; the D gene is possibly TRBD2 (5 bases). CDR3 length: 13 residues. Trimming pared 2 bases from V and 12 bases from J, leaving 14 bases between. Germline V gene sequence: CDR1 LGHNA, CDR2 YSLEER. The chain's CDR3 is CASSQRKGTRQFF. CDR3 bases: TGCGCCAGCAGCCAAAGAAAGGGAACTAGGCAGTTCTTC.

The V call is TRBV3-1 (or the pseudogene TRBV3-2), the J call TRBJ2-7; the match to TRBD1 covers 7 bases. There are 12 residues in the CDR3. Germline CDR1 and CDR2: LGHDT and YNNKEL (reference sequence). The CDR3 is CATGDLSYEQYF. CDR3 nucleotide sequence: TGTGCTACAGGGGACCTATCCTACGAGCAGTACTTC.

This clone was recorded only once. The chain has TRBV7-9 and TRBJ1-1; 8 bases align to TRBD1. Trimming at V came to 2 bases and at J to 6 bases, leaving 2 bases not matched to a gene. CDR3 length: 13 amino acids. Per the germline V gene, CDR1 is SEHNR and CDR2 is FQNEAQ (reference sequence). As DNA, the CDR3 is TGTGCCAGCAGCTTATGGGACAGGCCTGAAGCTTTCTTT. Residues: CASSLWDRPEAFF.

The chain has TRBV11-3 and TRBJ2-5, with 8 bases lining up with TRBD1. V was clipped by 1 base and J by 5 bases; unmatched bases: 3. The V gene's germline CDR1 is SGHNT and CDR2 YENEEA. CDR3 length: 14 amino acids. CDR3 DNA: TGTGCCAGCAGCTTAGGACAGGGGAGGGAGACCCAGTACTTC. This codes for CASSLGQGRETQYF.

This rearrangement joins TRBV14 to TRBJ1-2; 8 nucleotides line up with TRBD1. The J segment lost 8 bases and the V segment lost 4 bases, leaving 6 bases of the junction unmatched. Germline-derived CDR1 and CDR2 are SGHDN and FVKESK. The CDR3 extends over 13 amino acids. The CDR3 reads CASSPGQGWGYTF. CDR3 nucleotide sequence: TGTGCCAGCAGCCCAGGACAGGGCTGGGGCTACACCTTC. Looking up the rest from reference TRBV14 and TRBJ1-2 gives the full variable domain: EAGVTQFPSHSVIEKGQTVTLRCDPISGHDNLYWYRRVMGKEIKFLLHFVKESKQDESGMPNNRFLAERTGGTYSTLKVQPAELEDSGVYFCASSPGQGWGYTFGSGTRLTVV.

V usage is TRBV12-2 and J usage is TRBJ2-7; the table's D call of TRBD2 was not tested on the DNA. TRBV12-2 is annotated as a pseudogene. There are 13 residues in the CDR3. The CDR3 loop reads CASRLALSYEQYF. In DNA, the CDR3 is TGTGCAAGTCGCTTAGCCCTATCCTACGAGCAGTACTTC.

The J gene is TRBJ2-7, the V gene TRBV30, with D tentatively TRBD2 (5 bases). The CDR3 is made up of 12 amino acids. CDR1 is GTSNPN and CDR2 is SVGIG in the germline V gene (reference sequence). V was clipped by 4 bases and J by 6 bases, with 13 bases between them. CDR3 nucleotides: TGTGCCTGGACCCCGACTACCTTCGAGCAGTACTTC. Translation gives CAWTPTTFEQYF.

This chain joins TRBV28 and TRBJ1-6; the D gene is possibly TRBD1 (6 bases). In germline, CDR1 is MDHEN, CDR2 SYDVKM. V gave up 6 bases and J gave up 7 bases, with 16 bases separating them. The CDR3 is made up of 15 amino acids. CDR3 in amino acids: CASSTGGAGNSPLHF. The CDR3 coding sequence is TGTGCCAGCAGCACTGGGGGGGCCGGCAATTCACCCCTCCACTTT.

V usage is TRBV5-1 and J usage is TRBJ2-5; 7 bases align to TRBD1. The CDR3 sequence is 15 residues long. Germline V gene data show CDR1 as SGHRS and CDR2 as YFSETQ. V was clipped by 1 base and J by 5 bases; unmatched bases: 8. CDR3 bases: TGCGCCAGCAGCTTGTCAGGGGGTGATAGGGAGACCCAGTACTTC. As protein: CASSLSGGDRETQYF.